The 2 T cell receptor beta chains given below trace back to one sample, sequenced in a study of control samples from healthy donors and cancer patients. Method: immunoSEQ multiplex PCR; TCRdb's copy keeps in-frame clones and lacks some. The sample includes approximately 120,000 clones, over 75% seen only once; the top ten take 4% to 4.5%. The sample was blood. The receptor source for this set is a human donor in good health. The donor label of this sample is uncertain.

This clone was seen a single time. This chain uses TRBV5-6 with TRBJ2-3, with D uncertain. CDR3 size: 15 residues. Germline CDR1 and CDR2: SGHDT and YYEEEE. Trimming left V 7 bases short and J 0 bases short, with 15 bases between. In DNA form, the CDR3 reads TGTGCCAGCCGACTTTGGGGATCTAGCACAGATACGCAGTATTTT. It translates to CASRLWGSSTDTQYF.

The chain recombines TRBV6-2 or TRBV6-3 with TRBJ1-1; D remains ambiguous. In germline, CDR1 is MNHEY, CDR2 SVGEGT. V lost 6 bases, J lost 1 base, and 9 bases lay in between. The CDR3 covers 13 residues. CDR3: CASSGQRNTEAFF. CDR3 DNA sequence: TGTGCCAGCAGCGGGCAGAGGAACACTGAAGCTTTCTTT.